This T cell receptor (beta chain) appears in the sequencing data of a study of human T cells and chemical hapten exposure. Across the whole study: TCR yields differed between samples (mainly from small differences in pooled library volume).

Whole blood, unfractionated, served as the material for total RNA extraction. Study-level findings and limits: There was no change with DPC sensitization in TCRs above 1 in 1000 frequency.

Remarks on this clonotype: Antigen specificity is unknown.

Separate cDNA molecules received unique molecular identifiers, which the library attached to them. Original methodology: TCR counts had a median of about 100,000 per sample and spanned roughly 23,224 to 690,600. TCRdb used MiXCR to reprocess the reads, holding one entry per CDR3 protein. The V and J calls and clone size are TCRdb's, not the authors'. The sample has about 120,000 distinct CDR3 sequences, over 6.5% seen once. V shed 1 base and J shed 3 bases, with 22 bases lying between them. Germline lookup yields CDR1 DFQATT and CDR2 SNEGSKA (reference sequence). The CDR3 sequence is 17 residues long.

The chain joins TRBV20-1 to TRBJ2-7, with D tentatively TRBD1 (5 bases). The specimen was whole blood. The TCR originated in a human donor in good health. Some clones in this sample may be carry-over from other donors' samples. CDR3 in amino acids: CSARGKITPEQDYEQYF. Written as DNA, the CDR3 is TGCAGTGCTAGAGGCAAGATTACCCCCGAACAGGACTACGAGCAGTACTTC.